The clone carrying this T cell receptor (beta chain) was recorded once. The data were taken from a study of blood T cell repertoires in COVID-19. Study context: Acute-phase and convalescent COVID-19 samples originated in the United States, Italy and Spain. From T cells, B-cell-depleted T cells, or PBMCs came the material, which was cDNA or gDNA.

Germline V gene sequence: CDR1 KGHSH, CDR2 LQKENI. V shed 3 bases and J shed 0 bases, with 6 bases lying between them. The CDR3 covers 13 residues. Data came from immunoSEQ multiplex PCR; TCRdb stores just in-frame clones and leaves some out. This table holds some 64,000 clones, approximately 91% found once. The sequence was collected from a man aged 65 to 79 with acute or convalescent COVID-19. The chain couples TRBV18 to TRBJ2-7, with D uncertain. The sequencing sample was made of peripheral blood. This chain's CDR3 is CASSPSLSYEQYF. For the CDR3, the DNA is TGTGCCAGCTCACCGTCCCTCTCCTACGAGCAGTACTTC.